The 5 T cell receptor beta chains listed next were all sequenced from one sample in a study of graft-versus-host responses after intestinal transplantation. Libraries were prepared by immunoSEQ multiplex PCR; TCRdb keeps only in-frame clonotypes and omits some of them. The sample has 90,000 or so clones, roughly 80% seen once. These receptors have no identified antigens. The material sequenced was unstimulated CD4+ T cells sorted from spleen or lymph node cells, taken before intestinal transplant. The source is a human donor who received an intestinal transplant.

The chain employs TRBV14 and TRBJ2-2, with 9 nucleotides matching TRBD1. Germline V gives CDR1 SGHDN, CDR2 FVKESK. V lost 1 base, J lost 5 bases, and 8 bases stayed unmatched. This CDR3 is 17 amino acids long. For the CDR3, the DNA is TGTGCCAGCAGCCAAGCTATTCCCGGGACAGGGACCGGGGAGCTGTTTTTT. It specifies CASSQAIPGTGTGELFF.

The CDR3 region has the DNA TGTGCCAGCAGTGAAGCGCGACTAGCGGGGGTCACAGATACGCAGTATTTT. Translating it yields CASSEARLAGVTDTQYF. The genes are TRBV6-1 and TRBJ2-3; TRBD2 matches 12 bases. This CDR3 is 17 amino acids long. The V and J ends lost 0 bases and 2 bases, in that order; junction bases with no gene match: 3. In germline, CDR1 is MNHNS, CDR2 SASEGT.

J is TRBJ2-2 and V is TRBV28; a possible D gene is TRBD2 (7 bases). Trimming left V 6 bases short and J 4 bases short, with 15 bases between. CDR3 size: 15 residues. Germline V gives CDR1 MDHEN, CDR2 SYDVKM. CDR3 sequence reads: CASSSRGGATGELFF. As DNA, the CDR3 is TGTGCCAGCAGCTCGAGAGGGGGGGCCACCGGGGAGCTGTTTTTT.

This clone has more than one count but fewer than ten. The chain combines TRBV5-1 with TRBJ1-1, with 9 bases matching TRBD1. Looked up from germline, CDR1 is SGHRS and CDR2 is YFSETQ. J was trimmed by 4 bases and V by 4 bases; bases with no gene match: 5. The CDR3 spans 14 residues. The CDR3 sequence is CASSLQGAGTEAFF. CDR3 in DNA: TGCGCCAGCAGCCTACAGGGGGCTGGCACTGAAGCTTTCTTT.

CDR3 nucleotide sequence: TGTGCCATCAGAGGGACTAGCACAGATACGCAGTATTTT. Amino acids: CAIRGTSTDTQYF. This chain joins TRBV10-3 and TRBJ2-3; possible D gene TRBD2, 6 bases. V was trimmed by 6 bases and J by 0 bases, leaving 7 bases between them. The CDR3 is made up of 13 amino acids. CDR1 ENHRY and CDR2 SYGVKD come from the germline V gene.